This paragraph reports one T cell receptor (beta chain). The target antigen is unknown. A single heparinised draw of about 100 mL on average was taken per donor. Central memory, naive, regulatory and stem cell-like memory CD4+ cells were sorted by CD45RO/CCR7/CD25/CD127/CD95/CD27. The record originates from a study of beta chain features in type 1 diabetes. Study-wide background: Patients were similar to healthy donors in age and gender (as well as in cell yields).

The study, taken as a whole, reports: A greater similarity of naive, central memory and Treg TCRB repertoires was seen among patients than among healthy donors.

Investigators reverse transcribed all isolated RNA, so they sequenced expressed TCRB transcripts. Data came from immunoSEQ multiplex PCR; TCRdb stores just in-frame clones and leaves some out. The sample has some 63,000 clones, about 61% seen once. This receptor was taken from a woman under 30 in good health. Sequencing was carried out using Tregs from blood.

The CDR3 nucleotides read TGTGCCAGCAGTTTAGGCGCAGGGTGGAACACTGAAGCTTTCTTT. This translates into CASSLGAGWNTEAFF. The chain recombines TRBV27 with TRBJ1-1, with D possibly being TRBD1 (5 bases). This CDR3 spans 15 amino acids. V was cut by 2 bases and J by 1 base, with 11 bases left in between. CDR1 and CDR2 from the germline V gene are MNHEY and SMNVEV (reference sequence).